This TCR beta chain is drawn from a study of T cell repertoires in cytomegalovirus infection. Germline values: CDR1 MGHRA, CDR2 YSYEKL. The ends were cut back, 0 bases at V and 2 bases at J, with 20 bases in the middle. CDR3 size: 18 residues. This clonotype occurred a few times. TCRdb analysed the reads with MiXCR anew, one entry per CDR3 protein. Here the sample spans fewer than 350,000 distinct CDR3 sequences, under 20% being singletons. The chain is built from TRBV4-1 and TRBJ2-7, with D possibly TRBD2 on 6 matching bases. This clonotype was obtained from a human donor in good health (CMV status not recorded). Some clones in this sample may be carry-over from other donors' samples. Sequencing was carried out using PBMCs. The CDR3 nucleotides are TGCGCCAGCAGCCAAGACCCACTTTTTGGCGGGGCGGCCTACGAGCAGTACTTC. It yields the protein CASSQDPLFGGAAYEQYF.